The 11 T cell receptor beta chains below were found in one sample sequenced in a study of T-cell reconstitution after alpha-beta-depleted transplantation in children. The TCRbeta library was prepared with unique molecular identifiers. TCRdb re-derived calls from the PCR reads in MiXCR, one entry per CDR3 protein. Seen here are about 980,000 distinct CDR3 sequences, around 30% observed once, and the top ten hold 25% to 35%. The specimen comprised PBMCs, mostly from graft donor cells, sampled 360 days after TCRalphabeta/CD19-depleted stem cell transplant. The receptor source for this set is a boy under two years old who had a stem cell transplant for SCID, so the T cells may come from the graft donor.

This clonotype was picked up many times. The rearrangement joins TRBV12-3 or TRBV12-4 to TRBJ2-6, with D unclear. Deletions cut 3 bases from V and 6 bases from J, with 12 bases between. There are 15 residues in the CDR3. The CDR3 DNA follows: TGTGCCAGCAGTTTTTTACAGATTCAGGCCAACGTCCTGACTTTC. Translated: CASSFLQIQANVLTF.

V usage is TRBV2 and J usage is TRBJ2-7; D is ambiguous. Germline-derived CDR1 and CDR2 are SNHLY and FYNNEI. V was clipped by 6 bases and J by 2 bases, with 5 bases between them. The length of the CDR3 is 11 residues. The CDR3 region is CASRATYEQYF. CDR3 coding DNA: TGTGCCAGCAGGGCTACCTACGAGCAGTACTTC.

In its sample, this clonotype was seen a few times. The chain joins TRBV7-8 to TRBJ2-1, with TRBD1 identical over 7 bases. With 5 bases clipped from V and 3 bases from J, the junction kept 7 bases outside the gene matches. CDR3 length: 15 residues. Germline V gives CDR1 SGHVS, CDR2 FQNEAQ. CDR3 nucleotides: TGTGCCAGCAGCCTGGGACAGCTATTCTACAATGAGCAGTTCTTC. This gives the protein CASSLGQLFYNEQFF.

V usage is TRBV24-1 and J usage is TRBJ2-3; D not resolved. This CDR3 spans 16 amino acids. Per the germline V gene, CDR1 is KGHDR and CDR2 is SFDVKD. V was clipped by 4 bases and J by 4 bases, with 17 bases between them. CDR3 sequence (DNA): TGTGCCACCAGTGACCAAAGTTCCAGTCCCGCAGATACGCAGTATTTT. Protein product: CATSDQSSSPADTQYF.

This chain links TRBV7-9 with TRBJ2-2; the D call may be TRBD1 or TRBD2 (6 bases each). Germline CDR1 SEHNR, CDR2 FQNEAQ (reference sequence). V lost 5 bases and J 1 base, leaving 14 bases between the germline ends. This CDR3 contains 16 residues. CDR3 DNA sequence: TGTGCCAGCAGCCCGGGGGCCCGACGGAACACCGGGGAGCTGTTTTTT. Translated, it gives CASSPGARRNTGELFF.

The V call is TRBV4-3, the J call TRBJ1-2, with D perhaps matching TRBD1 (5 bases). The germline V and J ends were trimmed by 0 bases and 2 bases, with 10 bases remaining between them. CDR3 size: 15 residues. Germline V gene data show CDR1 as LGHNA and CDR2 as YSLEER. CDR3 in amino acids: CASSQDTGRNYGYTF. For the CDR3, the DNA is TGCGCCAGCAGCCAAGATACGGGACGGAACTATGGCTACACCTTC.

This clonotype showed up just once. This rearrangement joins TRBV20-1 to TRBJ1-1; no clear D. Germline CDR1 reads DFQATT; CDR2 reads SNEGSKA (reference sequence). V dropped 1 base and J dropped 0 bases, with 12 bases sitting between them. The CDR3 sequence is 15 residues long. The CDR3, as DNA: TGCAGTGCTAGAGGGGGAACTGGGATGAACACTGAAGCTTTCTTT. This gives the protein CSARGGTGMNTEAFF.

This rearrangement joins TRBV12-3 or TRBV12-4 to TRBJ2-4; 14 nucleotides align to TRBD2. Trimming removed 4 bases from V and 7 bases from J; junction bases left unmatched: 3. The CDR3 spans 15 residues. The DNA of the CDR3 is TGTGCCAGCAGTTCGACTAGCGGGGGGGTGAACATTCAGTACTTC. Translating gives CASSSTSGGVNIQYF.

The V and J genes are TRBV5-1 and TRBJ1-2, with a tentative D call TRBD1 (5 bases). The V gene's germline CDR1 is SGHRS and CDR2 YFSETQ. The CDR3 runs 15 residues. Trimming took off 7 bases at V and 0 bases at J, with 16 bases between the two ends. CDR3 sequence: CASRPGGRPNYGYTF. The CDR3 DNA sequence: TGCGCCAGCCGCCCCGGGGGAAGACCTAACTATGGCTACACCTTC.

The gene calls are TRBV18 and TRBJ2-7; D unclear. V gave up 3 bases and J gave up 6 bases, with 12 bases separating them. Germline lookup yields CDR1 KGHSH and CDR2 LQKENI. This CDR3 comprises 13 residues. CDR3 sequence reads: CASSPVPGGEQYF. The CDR3 DNA reads as TGTGCCAGCTCACCCGTCCCCGGTGGCGAGCAGTACTTC.

Ten or more counts support this clonotype. This rearrangement joins TRBV7-9 to TRBJ2-2; D might be TRBD2 (5 bases). CDR1 SEHNR and CDR2 FQNEAQ come from the germline V gene (reference sequence). This CDR3 region has 15 residues. V was trimmed by 1 base and J by 6 bases, leaving 12 bases between them. CDR3 protein: CASSLGTARPGELFF. The CDR3 nucleotides read TGTGCCAGCAGCTTAGGGACTGCACGCCCCGGGGAGCTGTTTTTT.